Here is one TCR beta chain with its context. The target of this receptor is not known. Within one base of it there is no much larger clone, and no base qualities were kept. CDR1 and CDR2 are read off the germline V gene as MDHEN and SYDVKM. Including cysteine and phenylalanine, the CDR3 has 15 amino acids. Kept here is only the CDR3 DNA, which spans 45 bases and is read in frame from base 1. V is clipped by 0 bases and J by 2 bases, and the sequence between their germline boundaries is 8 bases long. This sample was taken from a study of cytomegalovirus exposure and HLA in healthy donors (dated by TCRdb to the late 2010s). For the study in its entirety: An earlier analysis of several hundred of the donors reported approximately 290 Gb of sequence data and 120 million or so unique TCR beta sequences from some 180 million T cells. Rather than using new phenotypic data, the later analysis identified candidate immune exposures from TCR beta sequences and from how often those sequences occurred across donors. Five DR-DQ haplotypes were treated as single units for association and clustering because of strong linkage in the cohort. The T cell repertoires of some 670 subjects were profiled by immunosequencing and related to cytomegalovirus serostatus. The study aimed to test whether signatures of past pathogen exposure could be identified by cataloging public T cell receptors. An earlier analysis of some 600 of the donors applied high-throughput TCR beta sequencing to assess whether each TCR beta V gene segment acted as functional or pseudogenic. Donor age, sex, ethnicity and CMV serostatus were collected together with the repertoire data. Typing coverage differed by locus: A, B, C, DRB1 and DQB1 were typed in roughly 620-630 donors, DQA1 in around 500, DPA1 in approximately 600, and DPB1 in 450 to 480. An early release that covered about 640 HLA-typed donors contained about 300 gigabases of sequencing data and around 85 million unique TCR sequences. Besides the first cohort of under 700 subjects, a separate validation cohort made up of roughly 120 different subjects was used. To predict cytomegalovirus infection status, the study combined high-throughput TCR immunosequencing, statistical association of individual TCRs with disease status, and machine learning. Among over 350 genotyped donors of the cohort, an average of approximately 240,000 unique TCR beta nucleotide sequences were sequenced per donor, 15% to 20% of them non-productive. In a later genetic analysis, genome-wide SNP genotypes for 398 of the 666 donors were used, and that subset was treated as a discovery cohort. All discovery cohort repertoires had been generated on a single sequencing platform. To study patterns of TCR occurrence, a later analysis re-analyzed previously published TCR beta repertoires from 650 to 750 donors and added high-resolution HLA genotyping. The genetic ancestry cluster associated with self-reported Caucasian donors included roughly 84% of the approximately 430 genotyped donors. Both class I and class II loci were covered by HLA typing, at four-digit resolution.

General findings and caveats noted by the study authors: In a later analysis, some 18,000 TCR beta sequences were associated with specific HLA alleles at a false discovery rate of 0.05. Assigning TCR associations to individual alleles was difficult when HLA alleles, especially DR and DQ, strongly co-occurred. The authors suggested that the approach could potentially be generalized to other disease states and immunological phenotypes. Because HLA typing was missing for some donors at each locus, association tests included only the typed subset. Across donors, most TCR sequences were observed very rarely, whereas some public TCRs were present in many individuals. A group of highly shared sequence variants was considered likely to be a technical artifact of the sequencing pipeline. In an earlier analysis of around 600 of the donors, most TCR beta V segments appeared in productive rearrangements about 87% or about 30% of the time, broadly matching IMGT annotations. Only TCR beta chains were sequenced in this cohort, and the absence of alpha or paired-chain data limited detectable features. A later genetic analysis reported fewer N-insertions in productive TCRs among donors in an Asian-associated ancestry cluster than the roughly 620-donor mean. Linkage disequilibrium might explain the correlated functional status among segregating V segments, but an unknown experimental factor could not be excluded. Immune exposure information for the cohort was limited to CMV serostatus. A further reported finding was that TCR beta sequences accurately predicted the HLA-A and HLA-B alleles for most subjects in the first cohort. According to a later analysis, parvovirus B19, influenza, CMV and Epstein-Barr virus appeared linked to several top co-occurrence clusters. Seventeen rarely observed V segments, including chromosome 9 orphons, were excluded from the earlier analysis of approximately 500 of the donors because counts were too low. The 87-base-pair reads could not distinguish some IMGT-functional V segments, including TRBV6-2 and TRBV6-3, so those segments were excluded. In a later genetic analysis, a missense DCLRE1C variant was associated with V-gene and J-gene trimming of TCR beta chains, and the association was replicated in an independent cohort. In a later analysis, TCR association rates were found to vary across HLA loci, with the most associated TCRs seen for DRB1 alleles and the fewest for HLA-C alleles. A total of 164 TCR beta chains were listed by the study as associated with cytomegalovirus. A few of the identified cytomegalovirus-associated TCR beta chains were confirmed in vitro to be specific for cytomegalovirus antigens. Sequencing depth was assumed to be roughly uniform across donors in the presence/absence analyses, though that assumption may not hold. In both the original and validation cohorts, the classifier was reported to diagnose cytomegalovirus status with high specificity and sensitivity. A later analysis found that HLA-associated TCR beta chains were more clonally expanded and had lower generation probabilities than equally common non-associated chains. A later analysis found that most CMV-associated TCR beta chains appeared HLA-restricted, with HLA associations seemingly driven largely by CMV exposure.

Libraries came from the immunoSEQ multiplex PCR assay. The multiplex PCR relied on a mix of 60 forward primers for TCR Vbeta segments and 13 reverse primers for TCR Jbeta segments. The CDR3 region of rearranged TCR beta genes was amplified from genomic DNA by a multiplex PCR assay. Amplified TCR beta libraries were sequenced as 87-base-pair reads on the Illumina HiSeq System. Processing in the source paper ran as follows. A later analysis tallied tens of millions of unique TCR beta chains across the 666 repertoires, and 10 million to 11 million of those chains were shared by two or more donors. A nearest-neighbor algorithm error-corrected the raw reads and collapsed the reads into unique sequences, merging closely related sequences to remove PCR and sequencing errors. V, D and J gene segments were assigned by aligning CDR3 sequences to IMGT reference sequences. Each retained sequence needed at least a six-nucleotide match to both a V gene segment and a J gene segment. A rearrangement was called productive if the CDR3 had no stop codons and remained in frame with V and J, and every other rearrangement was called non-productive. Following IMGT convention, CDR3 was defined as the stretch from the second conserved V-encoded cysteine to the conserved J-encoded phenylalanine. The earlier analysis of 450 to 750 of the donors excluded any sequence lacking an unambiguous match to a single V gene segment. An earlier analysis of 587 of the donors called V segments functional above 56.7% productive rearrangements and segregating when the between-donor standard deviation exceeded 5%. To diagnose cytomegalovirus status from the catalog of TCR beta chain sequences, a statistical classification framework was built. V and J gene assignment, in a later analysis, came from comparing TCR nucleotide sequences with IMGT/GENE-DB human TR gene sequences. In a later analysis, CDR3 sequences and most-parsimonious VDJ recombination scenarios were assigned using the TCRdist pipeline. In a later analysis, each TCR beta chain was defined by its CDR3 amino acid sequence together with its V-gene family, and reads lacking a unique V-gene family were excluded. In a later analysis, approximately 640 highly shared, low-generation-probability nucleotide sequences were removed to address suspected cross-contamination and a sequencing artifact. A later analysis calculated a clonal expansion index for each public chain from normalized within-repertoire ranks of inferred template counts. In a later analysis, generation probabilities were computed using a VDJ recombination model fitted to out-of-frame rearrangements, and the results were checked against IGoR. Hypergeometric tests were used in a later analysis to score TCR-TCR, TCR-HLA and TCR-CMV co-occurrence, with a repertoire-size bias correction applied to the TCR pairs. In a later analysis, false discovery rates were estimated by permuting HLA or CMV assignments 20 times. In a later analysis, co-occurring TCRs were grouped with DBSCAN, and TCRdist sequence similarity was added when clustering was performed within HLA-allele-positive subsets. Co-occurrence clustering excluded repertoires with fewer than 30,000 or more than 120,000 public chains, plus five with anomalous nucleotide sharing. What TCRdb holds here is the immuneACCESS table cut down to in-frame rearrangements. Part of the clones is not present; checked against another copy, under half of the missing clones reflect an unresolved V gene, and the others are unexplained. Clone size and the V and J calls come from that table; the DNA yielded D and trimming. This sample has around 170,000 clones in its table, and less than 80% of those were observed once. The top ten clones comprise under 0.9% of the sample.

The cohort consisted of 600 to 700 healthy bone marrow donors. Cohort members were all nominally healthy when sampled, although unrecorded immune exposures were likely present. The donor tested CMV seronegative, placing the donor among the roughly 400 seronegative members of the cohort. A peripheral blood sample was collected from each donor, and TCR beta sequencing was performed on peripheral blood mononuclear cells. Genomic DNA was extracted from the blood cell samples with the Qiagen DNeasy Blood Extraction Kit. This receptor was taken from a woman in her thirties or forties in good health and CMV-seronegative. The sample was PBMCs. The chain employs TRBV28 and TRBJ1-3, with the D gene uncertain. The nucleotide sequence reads TGTGCCAGCAGTTTATGGAGTCTGGCTGGAAACACCATATATTTT. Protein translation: CASSLWSLAGNTIYF.